These 12 T cell receptor beta chains share one sample of origin, sequenced in a study of blood T cell repertoires in COVID-19. Only in-frame clones appear in the TCRdb table, and some are missing; sequencing was by immunoSEQ multiplex PCR. The table shows a few hundred thousand clones, with 75% to 85% occurring only once. Sequenced material: peripheral blood. The receptor source for this set is a woman under 40 with COVID-19, enrolled during active disease.

The chain couples TRBV4-1 to TRBJ2-7; tentatively, D is TRBD1 (6 bases). Trimming took off 3 bases at V and 2 bases at J, with 17 bases between the two ends. The length of the CDR3 is 16 residues. CDR1 MGHRA and CDR2 YSYEKL come from the germline V gene. For the CDR3, the DNA is TGCGCCAGCAGCCAGGCCTCAGACAGGCCAACCTACGAGCAGTACTTC. Its translation: CASSQASDRPTYEQYF.

V is TRBV28 and J is TRBJ1-2; no firm D call. CDR1 is MDHEN, CDR2 SYDVKM, per germline. The CDR3 covers 13 residues. With 3 bases removed from V and 6 bases from J, the gap between germline ends came to 11 bases. CDR3 DNA: TGTGCCAGCAGTTTGGTTGGAGGCGATGGCTACACCTTC. Translated: CASSLVGGDGYTF.

The genes are TRBV7-9 and TRBJ2-3, with 11 bases fitting TRBD1. This CDR3 is 15 amino acids long. In germline, CDR1 is SEHNR, CDR2 FQNEAQ (reference sequence). Trimming removed 5 bases from V and 4 bases from J; junction bases left unmatched: 5. As DNA, the CDR3 is TGTGCCAGCAGCCCGGGACAGGGGGAGGCAGATACGCAGTATTTT. Translating gives CASSPGQGEADTQYF. Full variable domain (missing parts from reference TRBV7-9 and TRBJ2-3): DTGVSQNPRHKITKRGQNVTFRCDPISEHNRLYWYRQTLGQGPEFLTYFQNEAQLEKSRLLSDRFSAERPKGSFSTLEIQRTEQGDSAMYLCASSPGQGEADTQYFGPGTRLTVL.

This sequence joins TRBV9 and TRBJ1-4, with TRBD1 matching over 7 bases. CDR3 length: 14 residues. Germline CDR1 SGDLS, CDR2 YYNGEE. V shed 4 bases and J 6 bases; nucleotides not matched to a gene: 6. The CDR3 DNA reads as TGTGCCAGCAGCCCCAGACAGGGAGATGAAAAACTGTTTTTT. Translating it yields CASSPRQGDEKLFF. Full variable domain (outside the CDR3, taken from reference TRBV9 and TRBJ1-4): DSGVTQTPKHLITATGQRVTLRCSPRSGDLSVYWYQQSLDQGLQFLIQYYNGEERAKGNILERFSAQQFPDLHSELNLSSLELGDSALYFCASSPRQGDEKLFFGSGTQLSVL.

This chain joins TRBV2 and TRBJ2-1, with TRBD2 matching 8 bases. The CDR3 runs to 14 residues. Per germline, CDR1 SNHLY and CDR2 FYNNEI. The V segment lost 0 bases and the J segment 9 bases; nucleotides outside the gene matches: 4. The CDR3 protein is CASSEAVRGGEQFF. CDR3 coding DNA: TGTGCCAGCAGTGAAGCAGTACGGGGGGGTGAGCAGTTCTTC.

V gene TRBV6-2 or TRBV6-3 combines with J gene TRBJ1-2; no clear D. The CDR3 spans 12 residues. Trimming cost V 0 bases and J 8 bases, with 7 bases left between them. Germline V gene sequence: CDR1 MNHEY, CDR2 SVGEGT. Written as DNA, the CDR3 is TGTGCCAGCAGTTACTCGAGGCGAGGCTACACCTTC. This sequence encodes CASSYSRRGYTF.

V gene TRBV20-1 combines with J gene TRBJ2-3; D is uncertain. V was shortened by 3 bases and J by 3 bases, with 13 bases between the two germline ends. The CDR3 is 14 amino acids. Germline CDR1 is DFQATT and CDR2 is SNEGSKA (reference sequence). DNA of the CDR3: TGCAGTGCTAGTTTCCGCGGCATAACAGATACGCAGTATTTT. The encoded protein is CSASFRGITDTQYF.

The genes are TRBV20-1 and TRBJ1-2; D not certain. Looked up from germline, CDR1 is DFQATT and CDR2 is SNEGSKA (reference sequence). V was shortened by 6 bases and J by 6 bases, with 11 bases between the two germline ends. This CDR3 is 11 amino acids long. The DNA of the CDR3 is TGCAGTGCCATTATCCCGGATGGCTACACCTTC. Encoded protein: CSAIIPDGYTF.

This chain connects TRBV7-8 to TRBJ2-5; 8 positions agree with TRBD2. J was trimmed by 2 bases and V by 3 bases; bases with no gene match: 5. CDR1 and CDR2 (germline): SGHVS, FQNEAQ. The CDR3 has 15 amino acids. The CDR3 spells CASSFNRGGQETQYF. Written as DNA, the CDR3 is TGTGCCAGCAGCTTTAACCGGGGGGGTCAAGAGACCCAGTACTTC.

This chain uses TRBV18 with TRBJ2-1, with TRBD1 matching over 7 bases. Germline trimming cut 1 base from V and 0 bases from J; bases unmatched to any gene: 6. The CDR3 loop spans 17 amino acids. CDR1 is KGHSH, CDR2 LQKENI, per germline. The CDR3 DNA reads TGTGCCAGCTCACCACTTACAGGGGTCAGCTCCTACAATGAGCAGTTCTTC. Translating gives CASSPLTGVSSYNEQFF.

The J gene is TRBJ2-1, the V gene TRBV18; a possible D gene is TRBD2 (6 bases). Germline CDR1 is KGHSH and CDR2 is LQKENI. The CDR3 is 16 residues long. Trimming cost V 5 bases and J 4 bases, with 18 bases left between them. The CDR3 DNA reads as TGTGCCAGCTCATCTTTGGCTGTCGGGGGATACAATGAGCAGTTCTTC. Translation: CASSSLAVGGYNEQFF.

The V gene is TRBV9, the J gene TRBJ2-5, with D possibly TRBD2 on 5 matching bases. CDR1 is SGDLS and CDR2 is YYNGEE in the germline V gene. This CDR3 spans 15 amino acids. The germline V and J ends were trimmed by 0 bases and 5 bases, with 14 bases remaining between them. The CDR3, as DNA: TGTGCCAGCAGCGTAGAAGGCCTAGCATATGAGACCCAGTACTTC. Its translation: CASSVEGLAYETQYF.